Shown below are 11 T cell receptor beta chains from a single sample sequenced in a study of radiotherapy plus CTLA-4 blockade in lung cancer. Measured with immunoSEQ multiplex PCR; TCRdb has only the in-frame clones, and not every one. The sample has more than 80,000 clones; more than 75% are singletons. Sequenced material: peripheral blood, taken from a patient treated with radiotherapy plus ipilimumab. These receptors all stem from a human donor with non-small cell lung cancer that progressed on radiotherapy plus ipilimumab. Some clones in this sample may be carry-over from other donors' samples.

This chain connects TRBV27 to TRBJ1-2, with 10 positions matching TRBD1. The CDR3 loop spans 15 amino acids. The ends lost 5 bases at V and 8 bases at J; junction bases unmatched: 11. Looked up from germline, CDR1 is MNHEY and CDR2 is SMNVEV (reference sequence). CDR3 bases: TGTGCCAGCAGTGCCGGGACAGGGGCTGGTAGGGGCTACACCTTC. Protein product: CASSAGTGAGRGYTF.

The J gene is TRBJ1-6, the V gene TRBV9; TRBD1 matches 7 bases. Germline CDR1 is SGDLS and CDR2 is YYNGEE. The CDR3 contains 14 residues. V lost 4 bases and J lost 8; bases outside the gene matches: 6. The CDR3 reads CASSLGQVDSPLHF. The CDR3 nucleotides are TGTGCCAGCAGCCTCGGACAGGTCGATTCACCCCTCCACTTT.

The chain is built from TRBV7-3 and TRBJ2-7; D unresolved. Germline lookup yields CDR1 SGHTA and CDR2 FQGTGA. The CDR3 is 13 residues long. Trimming took 2 bases from V and 5 from J, leaving 10 bases between them. This CDR3 is CASSLYPGDEQYF. CDR3 nucleotide sequence: TGTGCCAGCAGCTTATACCCTGGTGACGAGCAGTACTTC.

The count of this clone is one. The J gene is TRBJ2-5, the V gene TRBV30; no reliable D call. Germline loops: CDR1 GTSNPN, CDR2 SVGIG (reference sequence). There are 13 residues in the CDR3. V was pared by 2 bases and J by 1 base, with 8 bases between. DNA for the CDR3: TGTGCCTGGAGTCGACGGACCCAAGAGACCCAGTACTTC. This sequence encodes CAWSRRTQETQYF.

This clone was found once. V is TRBV6-5 and J is TRBJ1-2; 12 bases align to TRBD1. Germline trimming cut 0 bases from V and 10 bases from J; bases unmatched to any gene: 9. This CDR3 is built from 16 residues. CDR1 is MNHEY and CDR2 is SVGAGI in the germline V gene. The CDR3 reads CASSYSGTGGRDVYTF. The CDR3 region has the DNA TGTGCCAGCAGTTACTCCGGGACAGGGGGCCGCGATGTCTACACCTTC.

CDR3 region: CASRQGEGSSYNSPLHF. In nucleotides, the CDR3 is TGTGCCAGCAGACAAGGGGAGGGGAGCTCCTATAATTCACCCCTCCACTTT. The chain joins TRBV2 to TRBJ1-6; D perhaps matches TRBD1 (5 bases). The CDR3 length is 17 residues. Germline V lookup: CDR1 SNHLY, CDR2 FYNNEI. The V gene lost 6 bases and the J gene lost 0 bases, with 15 bases spanning the gap. The full variable domain, completed using reference TRBV2 and TRBJ1-6, is EPEVTQTPSHQVTQMGQEVILRCVPISNHLYFYWYRQILGQKVEFLVSFYNNEISEKSEIFDDQFSVERPDGSNFTLKIRSTKLEDSAMYFCASRQGEGSSYNSPLHFGNGTRLTVT.

The chain is built from TRBV7-9 and TRBJ1-1; TRBD1 might be the D (6 bases). The V gene lost 1 base and the J gene lost 4 bases, with 10 bases spanning the gap. This CDR3 comprises 14 residues. The germline CDR1 and CDR2 sequences are SEHNR and FQNEAQ (reference sequence). The CDR3 sequence: CASSLVGGSTEAFF. The CDR3 coding sequence is TGTGCCAGCAGCTTAGTAGGGGGAAGCACTGAAGCTTTCTTT. Full variable domain (outside the CDR3, taken from reference TRBV7-9 and TRBJ1-1): DTGVSQNPRHKITKRGQNVTFRCDPISEHNRLYWYRQTLGQGPEFLTYFQNEAQLEKSRLLSDRFSAERPKGSFSTLEIQRTEQGDSAMYLCASSLVGGSTEAFFGQGTRLTVV.

The chain couples TRBV13 to TRBJ1-2, with 8 bases lining up with TRBD1. V lost 0 bases, J lost 4 bases, and 7 bases stayed unmatched. This CDR3 spans 16 amino acids. Germline V CDR1 and CDR2: PRHDT, FYEKMQ (reference sequence). The CDR3 loop is CASSLGIGQGGYGYTF. CDR3 sequence (DNA): TGTGCCAGCAGCTTAGGGATTGGACAGGGTGGCTATGGCTACACCTTC.

The CDR3, as DNA: TGTGCCAGCGGCACTAGCGGGGGGACCTACGAGCAGTACTTC. Amino acid sequence: CASGTSGGTYEQYF. The chain links TRBV7-9 to TRBJ2-7; 12 bases align to TRBD2. V was clipped by 8 bases and J by 2 bases; unmatched bases: 4. Germline lookup yields CDR1 SEHNR and CDR2 FQNEAQ (reference sequence). This CDR3 is 14 amino acids long.

The chain uses TRBV5-1 and TRBJ2-7, with D possibly being TRBD1 or TRBD2 (5 bases each). Trimming left V 0 bases short and J 1 base short, with 11 bases between. Per germline, CDR1 SGHRS and CDR2 YFSETQ. This CDR3 contains 15 residues. This CDR3 is CASSLGGPPSYEQYF. Here the CDR3 DNA reads TGCGCCAGCAGCTTGGGGGGACCGCCGTCCTACGAGCAGTACTTC. The full variable domain, its missing parts supplied by reference TRBV5-1 and TRBJ2-7, is KAGVTQTPRYLIKTRGQQVTLSCSPISGHRSVSWYQQTPGQGLQFLFEYFSETQRNKGNFPGRFSGRQFSNSRSEMNVSTLELGDSALYLCASSLGGPPSYEQYFGPGTRLTVT.

This rearrangement joins TRBV5-6 to TRBJ2-7; TRBD1 is a possible D gene (5 bases). This CDR3 region has 14 residues. Trimming pared 4 bases from V and 3 bases from J, leaving 14 bases between. Germline values: CDR1 SGHDT, CDR2 YYEEEE. The CDR3 here is CASSQIGAYYEQYF. CDR3 DNA: TGTGCCAGCAGCCAGATAGGGGCCTACTACGAGCAGTACTTC.